The 11 T cell receptor beta chains below were found in one sample sequenced in a study of blood T cell repertoires in COVID-19. Clones were sequenced by immunoSEQ multiplex PCR, and TCRdb holds only the in-frame ones, with some missing. The table lists approximately 190,000 clones, approximately 80% of them singletons. The sample consisted of peripheral blood. These receptor sequences come from a human donor in a cohort sampled during active COVID-19.

This chain links TRBV6-5 with TRBJ1-3; D call uncertain. This CDR3 is built from 13 residues. Trimming cost V 6 bases and J 0 bases, with 6 bases left between them. Per the germline V gene, CDR1 is MNHEY and CDR2 is SVGAGI. The CDR3 loop reads CASRASSGNTIYF. The CDR3 coding sequence is TGTGCCAGCAGGGCCAGCTCTGGAAACACCATATATTTT.

This chain joins TRBV5-6 and TRBJ2-2; TRBD2 aligns across 13 bases. The V gene end was trimmed by 3 bases and the J gene end by 6 bases; junction bases not matched to a gene: 5. Germline loops: CDR1 SGHDT, CDR2 YYEEEE. CDR3 size: 16 residues. The CDR3 is CASSSRTSGRAGELFF. The DNA for the CDR3 is TGTGCCAGCAGCTCCCGCACTAGCGGGAGGGCCGGGGAGCTGTTTTTT.

The rearrangement links TRBV18 to TRBJ2-2, with TRBD1 identical over 8 bases. The CDR3 totals 16 residues. V lost 3 bases and J lost 2; bases outside the gene matches: 5. Germline V gene data show CDR1 as KGHSH and CDR2 as LQKENI. The CDR3 DNA is TGTGCCAGCTCACCCCAGGGGGCGGCAAACACCGGGGAGCTGTTTTTT. It codes for CASSPQGAANTGELFF.

The V call is TRBV7-2, the J call TRBJ2-7; D is possibly TRBD2 (7 bases). The CDR3 covers 18 residues. The V gene lost 2 bases and the J gene lost 3 bases, with 23 bases spanning the gap. Germline CDR1 is SGHTA and CDR2 is FQGNSA. Here the CDR3 reads CASSLYRGGRELVYEQYF. In nucleotides, the CDR3 is TGTGCCAGCAGCTTATATAGGGGGGGGCGGGAGCTTGTCTACGAGCAGTACTTC.

Comments on this clone: This same CDR3 is encoded by further DNA sequences in the sample. This sequence joins TRBV2 and TRBJ2-5; D is possibly TRBD2 (6 bases). The V gene's germline CDR1 is SNHLY and CDR2 FYNNEI. This CDR3 has 12 residues. Trimming cost V 3 bases and J 4 bases, with 6 bases left between them. The CDR3 DNA follows: TGTGCCAGCAGTGAGGGGGGAGAGACCCAGTACTTC. Translation: CASSEGGETQYF.

The genes are TRBV7-6 and TRBJ1-2; tentatively, D is TRBD1 (5 bases). The germline V and J ends were trimmed by 1 base and 8 bases, with 11 bases remaining between them. Germline loops: CDR1 SGHVS, CDR2 FNYEAQ. The CDR3 runs 13 residues. The CDR3 DNA reads as TGTGCCAGCAGCTTAGGGGGGGAGCCGGGCTACACCTTC. The encoded protein is CASSLGGEPGYTF.

The sample holds a few counts of this clone. The genes are TRBV7-6 and TRBJ1-2; D may be TRBD1 (5 bases). The CDR3 contains 14 residues. The germline V gene encodes CDR1 SGHVS and CDR2 FNYEAQ. The V gene lost 1 base and the J gene lost 5 bases, with 11 bases spanning the gap. The CDR3 reads CASSLDGRGYGYTF. CDR3 coding DNA: TGTGCCAGCAGCTTAGACGGGAGGGGATATGGCTACACCTTC.

V gene TRBV30 combines with J gene TRBJ1-4; 7 nucleotides align to TRBD1. J gave up 8 bases and V 3 bases, and 9 bases lay outside the gene matches. Germline CDR1 is GTSNPN and CDR2 is SVGIG (reference sequence). The CDR3 is 14 residues long. The CDR3 is CAWSRQGPGEKLFF. The CDR3 nucleotides read TGTGCCTGGAGCCGACAGGGACCAGGAGAAAAACTGTTTTTT. Based on the CDR3 plus reference TRBV30 and TRBJ1-4, the full variable domain is SQTIHQWPATLVQPVGSPLSLECTVEGTSNPNLYWYRQAAGRGLQLLFYSVGIGQISSEVPQNLSASRPQDRQFILSSKKLLLSDSGFYLCAWSRQGPGEKLFFGSGTQLSVL.

The J gene is TRBJ2-1, the V gene TRBV6-1; weak D call: TRBD1 (5 bases). Trimming left V 2 bases short and J 7 bases short, with 15 bases between. This CDR3 spans 15 amino acids. Germline V lookup: CDR1 MNHNS, CDR2 SASEGT. The CDR3 region is CASSESQGSLNEQFF. Written as DNA, the CDR3 is TGTGCCAGCAGTGAATCGCAGGGATCGTTGAATGAGCAGTTCTTC.

This chain links TRBV29-1 with TRBJ2-1; unclear D gene. With 6 bases removed from V and 2 bases from J, the gap between germline ends came to 11 bases. There are 13 residues in the CDR3. Germline CDR1 reads SQVTM; CDR2 reads ANQGSEA. The chain's CDR3 is CSVSRLAYNEQFF. CDR3 bases: TGCAGCGTCTCGCGACTCGCCTACAATGAGCAGTTCTTC.

This clone was counted a few times. This rearrangement joins TRBV6-5 to TRBJ2-6; 7 bases fit TRBD1. Looked up from germline, CDR1 is MNHEY and CDR2 is SVGAGI. The CDR3 consists of 15 residues. Losses at the gene ends were 5 bases for V and 4 bases for J; bases not matched to a gene: 5. The CDR3 protein is CASSPQGLGANVLTF. DNA for the CDR3: TGTGCCAGCAGTCCACAGGGGCTCGGGGCCAACGTCCTGACTTTC.